The 17 T cell receptor beta chains given below trace back to one sample, sequenced in a study of blood T cell repertoires in COVID-19. The assay was immunoSEQ multiplex PCR, and TCRdb's table has in-frame clones only and misses some. The table includes hundreds of thousands of clones, around 84% detected once. The sample consisted of PBMCs or T cells enriched from blood (not recorded which). These receptors all come from a woman in her forties or fifties who had recovered from COVID-19.

The V call is TRBV7-9, the J call TRBJ1-4; D unresolved. V dropped 6 bases and J dropped 6 bases, with 17 bases sitting between them. CDR3 length: 15 amino acids. Germline CDR1 SEHNR, CDR2 FQNEAQ (reference sequence). The CDR3 region is CASRRSREEDEKLFF. CDR3 in DNA: TGTGCCAGCAGAAGGTCCCGGGAGGAGGATGAAAAACTGTTTTTT.

Comments on this clone: Other DNA sequences in the same sample also yield this CDR3. The chain carries TRBV6-5 and TRBJ1-2; TRBD1 matches at 11 bases. J lost 5 bases, V lost 5 bases, and 4 bases had no gene match. CDR3 size: 14 residues. Per the germline V gene, CDR1 is MNHEY and CDR2 is SVGAGI. DNA of the CDR3: TGTGCCAGCAGTCGCGGACAGGGGGCTTATGGCTACACCTTC. Translation gives CASSRGQGAYGYTF.

This clone showed up just a few times. This chain links TRBV5-4 with TRBJ1-6, with a weak D call TRBD1 (6 bases). The CDR3 is made up of 16 amino acids. Germline V CDR1 and CDR2: SGHNT, YYREEE (reference sequence). Trimming took off 3 bases at V and 5 bases at J, with 15 bases between the two ends. The CDR3 is CASSSAGAQHNSPLHF. CDR3 coding DNA: TGTGCCAGCAGCTCCGCGGGGGCGCAACATAATTCACCCCTCCACTTT.

The V call is TRBV7-6, the J call TRBJ1-4; 7 positions agree with TRBD1. V shed 1 base and J 5 bases; nucleotides not matched to a gene: 4. Germline CDR1 reads SGHVS; CDR2 reads FNYEAQ. The CDR3 is 15 residues long. CDR3 sequence reads: CASSLDRTGNEKLFF. The CDR3 DNA is TGTGCCAGCAGCTTAGACAGGACAGGAAATGAAAAACTGTTTTTT.

J is TRBJ1-3 and V is TRBV19; no clear D gene. Germline assignment: CDR1 LNHDA and CDR2 SQIVND (reference sequence). Trimming cost V 1 base and J 0 bases, with 10 bases left between them. This CDR3 has 16 residues. CDR3 coding DNA: TGTGCCAGTAGTATAGTCCCGGGATCCTCTGGAAACACCATATATTTT. This encodes CASSIVPGSSGNTIYF.

This clone has just one count. The chain links TRBV3-1 (or the pseudogene TRBV3-2) to TRBJ2-7; 7 positions match TRBD2. CDR1 is LGHDT and CDR2 is YNNKEL in the germline V gene (reference sequence). The CDR3 sequence is 15 residues long. Trimming cost V 8 bases and J 0 bases; bases outside gene matches: 10. CDR3 amino acids: CASRSWRENSYEQYF. As DNA, the CDR3 is TGTGCCAGCCGAAGTTGGCGGGAGAACTCCTACGAGCAGTACTTC.

The chain couples TRBV19 to TRBJ1-1; TRBD1 might be the D (5 bases). The ends were cut back, 9 bases at V and 1 base at J, with 9 bases in the middle. In germline, CDR1 is LNHDA, CDR2 SQIVND (reference sequence). This CDR3 is 12 amino acids long. CDR3 protein: CASQGPNTEAFF. Here the CDR3 DNA reads TGTGCCAGCCAGGGCCCGAACACTGAAGCTTTCTTT. Full variable domain (remainder filled in from reference TRBV19 and TRBJ1-1): DGGITQSPKYLFRKEGQNVTLSCEQNLNHDAMYWYRQDPGQGLRLIYYSQIVNDFQKGDIAEGYSVSREKKESFPLTVTSAQKNPTAFYLCASQGPNTEAFFGQGTRLTVV.

CDR3 DNA sequence: TGTGCCAGCAGTTTACTACAGACCGGGGGGCCCCTTTACTATGGCTACACCTTC. It yields the protein CASSLLQTGGPLYYGYTF. The chain combines TRBV27 with TRBJ1-2, with D possibly matching TRBD1 (6 bases). CDR1 and CDR2 (germline): MNHEY, SMNVEV (reference sequence). Between the trimmed V and J ends, which lost 2 bases and 3 bases, there was a span of 22 bases. The CDR3 consists of 18 residues.

The gene calls are TRBV5-1 and TRBJ2-1, with 7 bases aligning to TRBD1. The germline V gene encodes CDR1 SGHRS and CDR2 YFSETQ. The CDR3 length is 16 residues. V lost 4 bases to trimming and J lost 0 bases; unmatched junction nucleotides: 7. This CDR3 is CASSETGTVSYNEQFF. The CDR3 DNA reads TGCGCCAGCAGCGAAACCGGGACAGTCTCCTACAATGAGCAGTTCTTC.

This clone was recorded only once. This chain joins TRBV5-4 and TRBJ2-7, with 7 bases matching TRBD2. Germline V gene sequence: CDR1 SGHNT, CDR2 YYREEE (reference sequence). The CDR3 sequence is 15 residues long. With V trimmed by 0 bases and J by 3 bases, 6 bases remained unmatched. This chain's CDR3 is CASSLDAGAGYEQYF. CDR3 in DNA: TGTGCCAGCAGCTTGGATGCGGGAGCGGGCTACGAGCAGTACTTC.

The genes are TRBV2 and TRBJ1-5, with D perhaps TRBD1 (5 bases). The CDR3 extends over 14 amino acids. With 3 bases removed from V and 6 bases from J, the gap between germline ends came to 12 bases. Looked up from germline, CDR1 is SNHLY and CDR2 is FYNNEI. The CDR3 loop reads CASSDQGRGQPQHF. The CDR3, as DNA: TGTGCCAGCAGTGACCAGGGTAGGGGTCAGCCCCAGCATTTT. The full variable domain, completed using reference TRBV2 and TRBJ1-5, is EPEVTQTPSHQVTQMGQEVILRCVPISNHLYFYWYRQILGQKVEFLVSFYNNEISEKSEIFDDQFSVERPDGSNFTLKIRSTKLEDSAMYFCASSDQGRGQPQHFGDGTRLSIL.

The V and J genes are TRBV19 and TRBJ1-1; D is unclear. This CDR3 spans 16 amino acids. Germline V gene lookup returns CDR1 LNHDA and CDR2 SQIVND (reference sequence). Trimming pared 0 bases from V and 1 base from J, leaving 12 bases between. CDR3 region: CASSIDLVTPNTEAFF. The CDR3 DNA reads as TGTGCCAGTAGTATAGATTTAGTTACCCCGAACACTGAAGCTTTCTTT.

This clone turned up a few times. J is TRBJ2-7 and V is TRBV7-3; 8 bases align to TRBD2. Germline CDR1 reads SGHTA; CDR2 reads FQGTGA. V lost 3 bases, J lost 2 bases, and 6 bases stayed unmatched. CDR3 length equals 15 residues. CDR3 sequence: CASSLEAGAPYEQYF. The CDR3 region has the DNA TGTGCCAGCAGCTTGGAAGCGGGAGCCCCCTACGAGCAGTACTTC.

J is TRBJ2-1 and V is TRBV9, with D maybe TRBD2 (6 bases). Looked up from germline, CDR1 is SGDLS and CDR2 is YYNGEE. The CDR3 contains 14 residues. The ends were cut back, 7 bases at V and 0 bases at J, with 11 bases in the middle. CDR3 DNA: TGTGCCAGCGGGGGGAATCCCTCCTACAATGAGCAGTTCTTC. Its protein is CASGGNPSYNEQFF.

The chain employs TRBV7-3 and TRBJ2-1; 14 bases are a match to TRBD2. This CDR3 has 14 amino acids. The J segment lost 11 bases and the V segment lost 4 bases, leaving 4 bases of the junction unmatched. Germline V gene data show CDR1 as SGHTA and CDR2 as FQGTGA. The CDR3, as DNA: TGTGCCAGCAGCTCGGGACTAGCGGGAGTACAGCAGTTCTTC. Amino acid sequence: CASSSGLAGVQQFF.

This clone was found once. The chain combines TRBV28 with TRBJ2-3; the D gene is possibly TRBD1 (6 bases). Trimming removed 4 bases at V and 7 bases at J, with 18 bases between. The CDR3 spans 15 residues. Germline CDR1 and CDR2: MDHEN and SYDVKM. This CDR3 is CASSSTDSKGHTQYF. CDR3 nucleotides: TGTGCCAGCAGTTCGACGGACAGCAAGGGTCATACGCAGTATTTT.

The V gene is TRBV11-2, the J gene TRBJ2-1, with 11 bases matching TRBD2. Germline V CDR1 and CDR2: SGHAT, FQNNGV. With V trimmed by 4 bases and J by 10 bases, 3 bases remained unmatched. The CDR3 spans 13 residues. In nucleotides, the CDR3 is TGTGCCAGCAGCTCCAGACTAGCGGGAGAGCAGTTCTTC. Its translation is CASSSRLAGEQFF.